This T cell receptor beta chain was retrieved from a study of a mutant IDH1 vaccine in newly diagnosed glioma. Looking at the study overall: Vaccinations, eight in total, occurred in weeks 1, 3, 5, 7, 11, 15, 19, 23. Patients got radiotherapy, temozolomide, or both beforehand, and most got both. In some groups vaccination began 4-6 weeks post-radiotherapy; others received it with temozolomide.

The protocol was immunoSEQ multiplex PCR, while the TCRdb copy is restricted to in-frame clones and leaves out a portion. The data hold 35,000 or so clones, with approximately 80% observed a single time. General study findings and limits: Researchers report vaccine-induced immune responses in 93.3% of patients.

The time point denotes: week 11, during vaccination. A 20-mer mutant IDH1 peptide at 300 ug was injected subcutaneously with topical imiquimod. A remark on this clone: Its antigen is as yet unknown.

The CDR3 contains 14 residues. Germline V gene data show CDR1 as MGHRA and CDR2 as YSYEKL. The ends were cut back, 5 bases at V and 5 bases at J, with 15 bases in the middle. This chain links TRBV4-1 with TRBJ1-1, with D unresolved. The receptor comes from a woman in her twenties or thirties with glioma. Some clones in this sample may be carry-over from other donors' samples. The sequenced sample was peripheral blood mononuclear cells (PBMCs), obtained from a glioma patient whose treatment included an IDH1 peptide vaccine. CDR3 DNA: TGCGCCAGCAGCGAAGGACGAGGAGGGACTGAAGCTTTCTTT. It translates to CASSEGRGGTEAFF.